This T cell receptor (beta chain) was documented in a study of blood T cells in healthy people across ages. A second PCR, run for about 7 to 11 cycles, used a sample-barcoded 5' primer plus a J-beta primer mix. Each CDR3 protein is one row after TCRdb ran MiXCR on the 5' RACE reads. The sample lists about 1.4 million distinct CDR3 sequences; approximately 59% were seen once. Germline V CDR1 and CDR2: MNHEY, SMNVEV (reference sequence). The V end lost 3 bases, the J end lost 4 bases, and 16 bases lay between the germline ends. CDR3 size: 15 residues. The clonotype originates from a man aged 18 to 29 in good health. V gene TRBV27 combines with J gene TRBJ2-7; weak D call: TRBD2 (6 bases). Source material: blood. CDR3 sequence: CASSLSTEGRYEQYF. In DNA, the CDR3 is TGTGCCAGCAGTTTGTCTACAGAGGGGAGGTACGAGCAGTACTTC.